Shown below are 27 T cell receptor beta chains from a single sample sequenced in a study of T cell responses to AZD1222 COVID-19 vaccine. The repertoire was sequenced with immunoSEQ multiplex PCR; TCRdb's copy has only in-frame clones and lacks some. The table records about 130,000 clones, more than 80% of them present only once. The starting material was peripheral blood, obtained on day 0 of AZD1222 vaccination. All receptors come from an adult in good health.

The V gene is TRBV5-1, the J gene TRBJ1-2; D possibly corresponds to TRBD1 (6 bases). V gave up 4 bases and J gave up 2 bases, with 9 bases separating them. The V gene's germline CDR1 is SGHRS and CDR2 YFSETQ. The CDR3 length is 13 residues. The CDR3 nucleotides read TGCGCCAGCAGCCCGGACAGCAACTATGGCTACACCTTC. Its translation is CASSPDSNYGYTF.

This chain uses TRBV3-1 (or the pseudogene TRBV3-2) with TRBJ2-7; TRBD1 aligns across 9 bases. Trimming at V came to 5 bases and at J to 2 bases, leaving 4 bases not matched to a gene. This CDR3 comprises 14 residues. CDR1 and CDR2 from the germline V gene are LGHDT and YNNKEL (reference sequence). The CDR3 region has the DNA TGTGCCAGCAGCTCGACAGGGGGTGCCTACGAGCAGTACTTC. As protein: CASSSTGGAYEQYF.

The rearrangement links TRBV18 to TRBJ1-4; tentative D call: TRBD1 (6 bases). The CDR3 totals 15 residues. V lost 4 bases and J lost 5, with 14 bases in between. Germline V gene data show CDR1 as KGHSH and CDR2 as LQKENI. CDR3 nucleotide sequence: TGTGCCAGCTCACAACAAGGACAGTCCAATGAAAAACTGTTTTTT. This gives the protein CASSQQGQSNEKLFF.

This clone was seen a handful of times. The chain's CDR3 is CASSPRRRTYEQYF. CDR3 DNA: TGTGCCAGCAGCCCGCGGAGGCGCACCTACGAGCAGTACTTC. The chain uses TRBV6-2 or TRBV6-3 and TRBJ2-7; possibly TRBD2 for D (5 bases). V dropped 6 bases and J dropped 2 bases, with 14 bases sitting between them. The CDR3 is 14 residues long. Germline CDR1 and CDR2: MNHEY and SVGEGT.

The J gene is TRBJ2-3, the V gene TRBV29-1; D is undetermined. The germline gives CDR1 SQVTM, CDR2 ANQGSEA. The CDR3 consists of 14 residues. Trimming took 4 bases from V and 4 from J, leaving 15 bases between them. CDR3 protein: CSVAAVMGADTQYF. The CDR3 DNA is TGCAGCGTTGCGGCGGTGATGGGCGCAGATACGCAGTATTTT.

The CDR3 loop reads CASSRTHNQPQHF. DNA for the CDR3: TGTGCCAGCAGCCGGACTCACAATCAGCCCCAGCATTTT. The chain carries TRBV7-6 and TRBJ1-5; D is ambiguous. The germline V gene has CDR1 SGHVS and CDR2 FNYEAQ. This CDR3 contains 13 residues. Trimming stripped 5 bases from V and 3 bases from J, with 8 bases between.

The chain recombines TRBV9 with TRBJ1-6, with D perhaps matching TRBD1 (6 bases). Germline CDR1 and CDR2: SGDLS and YYNGEE. V gave up 4 bases and J gave up 6 bases, with 11 bases separating them. The CDR3 totals 14 residues. The CDR3 coding sequence is TGTGCCAGCAGCCGGGACATGGCTAATTCACCCCTCCACTTT. Its protein product is CASSRDMANSPLHF.

The rearrangement joins TRBV28 to TRBJ2-7; 7 bases line up with TRBD1. This CDR3 has 17 amino acids. The germline V gene encodes CDR1 MDHEN and CDR2 SYDVKM. Trimming cost V 6 bases and J 3 bases; bases outside gene matches: 17. CDR3 DNA: TGTGCCAGCAGACGACAGGGTTTCACCCTTTTTAACTACGAGCAGTACTTC. Translating gives CASRRQGFTLFNYEQYF.

In this sample, this clone turned up once. J is TRBJ1-5 and V is TRBV27; D possibly corresponds to TRBD1 (6 bases). This CDR3 spans 14 amino acids. Deletions cut 7 bases from V and 4 bases from J, with 14 bases between. Germline V CDR1 and CDR2: MNHEY, SMNVEV (reference sequence). The CDR3 sequence is CASNKQGPNQPQHF. CDR3 DNA: TGTGCCAGCAACAAACAGGGACCGAATCAGCCCCAGCATTTT.

The rearrangement uses TRBV5-1 and TRBJ2-7, with TRBD1 matching over 7 bases. V lost 0 bases and J lost 0; bases outside the gene matches: 6. The germline CDR1 and CDR2 sequences are SGHRS and YFSETQ. The CDR3 length is 16 residues. CDR3 loop: CASSLEGDSSSYEQYF. Here the CDR3 DNA reads TGCGCCAGCAGCTTGGAGGGGGACAGTAGCTCCTACGAGCAGTACTTC.

The chain couples TRBV13 to TRBJ1-5, with D perhaps matching TRBD1 (6 bases). V was cut by 0 bases and J by 12 bases, with 12 bases left in between. The CDR3 contains 13 residues. Looked up from germline, CDR1 is PRHDT and CDR2 is FYEKMQ (reference sequence). For the CDR3, the DNA is TGTGCCAGCAGCTTAGGACAGGGATCGGTCCAGCATTTT. This sequence encodes CASSLGQGSVQHF.

This chain joins TRBV7-8 and TRBJ1-5, with D possibly TRBD1 on 5 matching bases. This CDR3 has 14 residues. Germline V lookup: CDR1 SGHVS, CDR2 FQNEAQ. Trimming shortened V by 2 bases and J by 7 bases, and 12 bases separated the two germline ends. The CDR3 DNA is TGTGCCAGCAGCTTATGGGGCAGTACGCAGCCCCAGCATTTT. This codes for CASSLWGSTQPQHF.

This chain uses TRBV13 with TRBJ2-7, with 7 bases matching TRBD2. The ends lost 0 bases at V and 4 bases at J; junction bases unmatched: 3. Germline values: CDR1 PRHDT, CDR2 FYEKMQ (reference sequence). The CDR3 runs 14 residues. The CDR3 reads CASSLGLAAYEQYF. CDR3 DNA sequence: TGTGCCAGCAGCTTAGGTCTAGCGGCTTACGAGCAGTACTTC. The whole variable domain, filled in from reference TRBV13 and TRBJ2-7, reads AAGVIQSPRHLIKEKRETATLKCYPIPRHDTVYWYQQGPGQDPQFLISFYEKMQSDKGSIPDRFSAQQFSDYHSELNMSSLELGDSALYFCASSLGLAAYEQYFGPGTRLTVT.

As regards this clone: Other nucleotide sequences in the sample specify the same CDR3. The chain is built from TRBV30 and TRBJ1-2; D gene unclear. CDR3 length equals 12 residues. The V end lost 1 base, the J end lost 4 bases, and 7 bases lay between the germline ends. Germline CDR1 is GTSNPN and CDR2 is SVGIG (reference sequence). CDR3 nucleotides: TGTGCCTGGAGTGAAGTATTCTATGGCTACACCTTC. Translating it yields CAWSEVFYGYTF.

J is TRBJ2-7 and V is TRBV9; D not resolved. This CDR3 contains 14 residues. Germline V lookup: CDR1 SGDLS, CDR2 YYNGEE. V lost 3 bases to trimming and J lost 4 bases, with 14 bases between them. CDR3 in DNA: TGTGCCAGCAGCGAGTTATCGGGTCCGTACGAGCAGTACTTC. Translating gives CASSELSGPYEQYF.

This clone has just one count. Written as DNA, the CDR3 is TGTGCCAGCACCTCCTGGGGGCGAAACAATGAGCAGTTCTTC. Translating it yields CASTSWGRNNEQFF. The chain uses TRBV7-9 and TRBJ2-1; D possibly corresponds to TRBD1 (6 bases). Trimming left V 7 bases short and J 5 bases short, with 15 bases between. The CDR3 is 14 residues long. Germline V lookup: CDR1 SEHNR, CDR2 FQNEAQ (reference sequence).

This clone was picked up a small number of times. The chain recombines TRBV9 with TRBJ2-3, with a possible D match to TRBD2 (7 bases). Looked up from germline, CDR1 is SGDLS and CDR2 is YYNGEE. Trimming stripped 0 bases from V and 9 bases from J, with 20 bases between. The CDR3 sequence is 16 residues long. The CDR3, as DNA: TGTGCCAGCAGCGTAGGTGGTTTAGGGGGGGCAGGCACGCAGTATTTT. This encodes CASSVGGLGGAGTQYF.

The gene calls are TRBV28 and TRBJ2-7; 7 bases are a match to TRBD1. CDR1 is MDHEN and CDR2 is SYDVKM in the germline V gene. CDR3 length equals 15 residues. V dropped 6 bases and J dropped 2; count of bases not matched to a gene: 10. CDR3 in amino acids: CASSPPGQETYEQYF. CDR3 bases: TGTGCCAGCAGCCCTCCAGGACAGGAGACCTACGAGCAGTACTTC.

This clone is a singleton in its sample. The chain employs TRBV5-4 and TRBJ2-7; D is unclear. Germline values: CDR1 SGHNT, CDR2 YYREEE (reference sequence). This CDR3 is built from 13 residues. Between the trimmed V and J ends, which lost 2 bases and 3 bases, there was a span of 9 bases. The CDR3: CASSLEMFYEQYF. The CDR3 bases are TGTGCCAGCAGCTTAGAAATGTTCTACGAGCAGTACTTC.

V is TRBV12-3 or TRBV12-4 and J is TRBJ1-5; possibly TRBD1 for D (5 bases). The CDR3 length is 13 residues. V was cut by 3 bases and J by 6 bases, with 9 bases left in between. The CDR3 loop reads CASSLMGPQPQHF. In nucleotides, the CDR3 is TGTGCCAGCAGTTTGATGGGGCCTCAGCCCCAGCATTTT.

The chain carries TRBV7-2 and TRBJ1-4; TRBD1 matches at 7 bases. Germline V CDR1 and CDR2: SGHTA, FQGNSA. The CDR3 consists of 15 residues. The J segment lost 5 bases and the V segment lost 4 bases, leaving 7 bases of the junction unmatched. The DNA for the CDR3 is TGTGCCAGCAGCTCAGGGGGAACCCGGAATGAAAAACTGTTTTTT. Its translation is CASSSGGTRNEKLFF. The full variable domain, rest sourced from reference TRBV7-2 and TRBJ1-4, is GAGVSQSPSNKVTEKGKDVELRCDPISGHTALYWYRQSLGQGLEFLIYFQGNSAPDKSGLPSDRFSAERTGGSVSTLTIQRTQQEDSAVYLCASSSGGTRNEKLFFGSGTQLSVL.

For this clone: The sample carries other DNA sequences with the same CDR3. The chain joins TRBV6-1 to TRBJ2-7; D is unclear. Trimming cost V 2 bases and J 3 bases, with 5 bases left between them. The germline V gene encodes CDR1 MNHNS and CDR2 SASEGT. The CDR3 totals 12 residues. CDR3: CASSEFDYEQYF. The DNA of the CDR3 is TGTGCCAGCAGTGAATTTGACTACGAGCAGTACTTC.

CDR3 sequence reads: CATSDLNRDRGGGQETQYF. The CDR3 coding sequence is TGTGCCACCAGTGATTTGAACCGGGACCGGGGAGGAGGACAAGAGACCCAGTACTTC. The chain carries TRBV24-1 and TRBJ2-5, with D perhaps matching TRBD2 (6 bases). This CDR3 is built from 19 residues. In germline, CDR1 is KGHDR, CDR2 SFDVKD. The germline V and J ends were trimmed by 0 bases and 2 bases, with 21 bases remaining between them.

The chain employs TRBV28 and TRBJ2-7; D perhaps matches TRBD2 (7 bases). The CDR3 is made up of 15 amino acids. V was trimmed by 6 bases and J by 6 bases, leaving 21 bases between them. Germline CDR1 and CDR2: MDHEN and SYDVKM. The CDR3 reads CASSSGGGGRGEQYF. As DNA, the CDR3 is TGTGCCAGCAGCTCCGGGGGAGGGGGTCGGGGCGAGCAGTACTTC.

This clone was picked up one time. CDR3 region: CASSFLRGWGTEAFF. As DNA, the CDR3 is TGTGCCAGCAGCTTTCTTCGGGGGTGGGGCACTGAAGCTTTCTTT. The chain carries TRBV5-6 and TRBJ1-1; TRBD1 is a possible D gene (5 bases). The CDR3 is 15 residues long. V shed 2 bases and J shed 4 bases, with 15 bases lying between them. Germline-derived CDR1 and CDR2 are SGHDT and YYEEEE.

This clone showed up just once. This rearrangement joins TRBV9 to TRBJ1-2, with 10 positions matching TRBD1. The CDR3 consists of 14 residues. V shed 4 bases and J 4 bases; nucleotides not matched to a gene: 4. Germline CDR1 and CDR2: SGDLS and YYNGEE. CDR3 protein: CASSRGQGGYGYTF. Written as DNA, the CDR3 is TGTGCCAGCAGCCGAGGACAGGGGGGCTATGGCTACACCTTC. Based on the CDR3 plus reference TRBV9 and TRBJ1-2, the full variable domain is DSGVTQTPKHLITATGQRVTLRCSPRSGDLSVYWYQQSLDQGLQFLIQYYNGEERAKGNILERFSAQQFPDLHSELNLSSLELGDSALYFCASSRGQGGYGYTFGSGTRLTVV.

V is TRBV7-3 and J is TRBJ2-3, with D perhaps matching TRBD2 (6 bases). The CDR3 sequence is 15 residues long. The germline V gene encodes CDR1 SGHTA and CDR2 FQGTGA. The V end lost 3 bases, the J end lost 5 bases, and 15 bases lay between the germline ends. CDR3 amino acids: CASSLTFGLRDTQYF. The CDR3 bases are TGTGCCAGCAGCTTGACTTTCGGACTACGAGATACGCAGTATTTT.